This T cell receptor beta chain was recovered during a study of identical twins. Study-level findings and limits: Clonotypes of the beta chain that were abundant in cord blood carried fewer insertions (memory repertoires showed none).

With V trimmed by 1 base and J by 1 base, 7 bases remained unmatched. The CDR3 has 17 amino acids. The germline V gene has CDR1 LGHNA and CDR2 YNFKEQ. TCRdb recomputed calls from the 5' RACE reads with MiXCR, one row per CDR3 protein. The table shows a few hundred thousand distinct CDR3 sequences, with less than 20% occurring only once. Only healthy Caucasians were included as donors. Concerning this clonotype: Its target is unknown.

The rearrangement links TRBV4-2 to TRBJ1-1; 9 bases match TRBD1. The clonotype originates from a man aged 50-59 years in good health. Material: naive T cells sorted from blood. CDR3 sequence: CASSQGTGTGKNTEAFF. The CDR3 nucleotides read TGTGCCAGCAGCCAAGGCACCGGGACAGGGAAGAACACTGAAGCTTTCTTT.